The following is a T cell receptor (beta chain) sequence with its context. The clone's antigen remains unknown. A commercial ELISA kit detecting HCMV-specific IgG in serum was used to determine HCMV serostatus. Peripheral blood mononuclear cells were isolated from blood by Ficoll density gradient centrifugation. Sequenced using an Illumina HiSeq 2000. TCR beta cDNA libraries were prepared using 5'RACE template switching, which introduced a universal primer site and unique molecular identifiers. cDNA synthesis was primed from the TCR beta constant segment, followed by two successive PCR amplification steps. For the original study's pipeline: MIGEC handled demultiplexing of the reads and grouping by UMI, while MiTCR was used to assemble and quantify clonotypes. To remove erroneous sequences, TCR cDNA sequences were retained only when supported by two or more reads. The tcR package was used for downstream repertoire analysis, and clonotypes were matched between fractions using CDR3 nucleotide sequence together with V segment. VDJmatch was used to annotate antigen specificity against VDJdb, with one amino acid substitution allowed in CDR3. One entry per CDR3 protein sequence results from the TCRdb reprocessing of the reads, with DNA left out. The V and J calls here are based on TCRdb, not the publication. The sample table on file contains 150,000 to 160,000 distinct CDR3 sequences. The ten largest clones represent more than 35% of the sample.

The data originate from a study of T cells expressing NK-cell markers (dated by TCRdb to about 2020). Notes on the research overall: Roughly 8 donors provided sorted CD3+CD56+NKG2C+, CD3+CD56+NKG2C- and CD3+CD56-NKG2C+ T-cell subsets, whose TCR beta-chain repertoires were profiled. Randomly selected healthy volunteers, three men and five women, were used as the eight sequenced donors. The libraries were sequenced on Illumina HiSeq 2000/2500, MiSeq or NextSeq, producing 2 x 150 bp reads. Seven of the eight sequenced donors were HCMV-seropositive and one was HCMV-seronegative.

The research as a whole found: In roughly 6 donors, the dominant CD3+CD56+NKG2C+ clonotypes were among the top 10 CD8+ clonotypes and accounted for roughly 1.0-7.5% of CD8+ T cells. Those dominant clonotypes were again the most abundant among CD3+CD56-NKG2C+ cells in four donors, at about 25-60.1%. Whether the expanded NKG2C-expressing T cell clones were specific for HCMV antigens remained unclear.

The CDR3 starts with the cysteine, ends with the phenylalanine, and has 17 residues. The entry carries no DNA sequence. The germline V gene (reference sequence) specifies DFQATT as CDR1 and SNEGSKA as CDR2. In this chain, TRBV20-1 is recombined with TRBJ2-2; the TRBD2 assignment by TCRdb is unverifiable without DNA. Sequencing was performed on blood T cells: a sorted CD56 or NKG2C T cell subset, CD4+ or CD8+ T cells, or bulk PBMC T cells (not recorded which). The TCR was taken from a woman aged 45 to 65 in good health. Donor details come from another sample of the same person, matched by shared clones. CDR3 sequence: CSARSPTSGANTGELFF.